The entry that follows covers one T cell receptor (beta chain) sequence. Original methodology: Amplification of reference gene primers was used by the study to estimate nucleated cell counts. TCRdb keeps only in-frame clones here, not all; method: immunoSEQ multiplex PCR. D and trimming come from the DNA, and the V and J calls and clone size come from that table. The table lists under 200,000 clones, approximately 90% of them singletons. Trimming took 4 bases from V and 2 from J; bases not matched to a gene: 8. The CDR3 spans 17 residues. Germline V CDR1 and CDR2: LGHNA, YSLEER. This sample was included in a study of blood T cell repertoires in COVID-19. About the study: Donors in the United States, Italy and Spain gave samples during acute or convalescent COVID-19. Sample material is recorded as cDNA or gDNA derived from T cells, B-cell-depleted T cells, or PBMCs.

Source material: peripheral blood. The TCR was taken from a man aged 65 to 85 with active or convalescent COVID-19. The chain has TRBV4-3 and TRBJ2-2; 9 bases fit TRBD2. The CDR3 nucleotides are TGCGCCAGCAGCCCGAGCGGGAGGAAAGCTAACACCGGGGAGCTGTTTTTT. Translation gives CASSPSGRKANTGELFF.